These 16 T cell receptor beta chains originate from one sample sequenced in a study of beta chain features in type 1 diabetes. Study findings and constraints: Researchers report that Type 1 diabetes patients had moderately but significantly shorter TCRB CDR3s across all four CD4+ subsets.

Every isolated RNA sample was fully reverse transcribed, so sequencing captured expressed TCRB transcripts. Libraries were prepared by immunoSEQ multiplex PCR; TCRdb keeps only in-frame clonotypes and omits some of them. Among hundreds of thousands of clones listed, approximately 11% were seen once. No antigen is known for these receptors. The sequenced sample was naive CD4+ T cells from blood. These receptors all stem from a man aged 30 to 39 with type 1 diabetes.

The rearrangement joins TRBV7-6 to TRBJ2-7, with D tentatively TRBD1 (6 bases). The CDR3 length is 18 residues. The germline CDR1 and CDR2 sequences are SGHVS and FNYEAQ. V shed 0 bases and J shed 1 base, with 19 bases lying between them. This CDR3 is CASSLALSSGQFSYEQYF. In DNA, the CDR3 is TGTGCCAGCAGCTTAGCTCTATCTTCTGGACAGTTTTCCTACGAGCAGTACTTC.

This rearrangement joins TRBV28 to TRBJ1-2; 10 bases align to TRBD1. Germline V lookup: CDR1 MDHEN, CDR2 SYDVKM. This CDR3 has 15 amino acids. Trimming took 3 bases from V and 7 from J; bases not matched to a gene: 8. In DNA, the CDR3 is TGTGCCAGCAGTTTCTCCCCCGGGACAGGGGCTGGCTACACCTTC. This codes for CASSFSPGTGAGYTF.

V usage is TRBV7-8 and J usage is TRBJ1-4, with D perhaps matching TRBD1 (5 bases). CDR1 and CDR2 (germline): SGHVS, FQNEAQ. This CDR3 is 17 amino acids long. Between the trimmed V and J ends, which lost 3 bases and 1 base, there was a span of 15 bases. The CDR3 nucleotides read TGTGCCAGCAGCTTTCGGGAGGGGATAGGAACTAATGAAAAACTGTTTTTT. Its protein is CASSFREGIGTNEKLFF.

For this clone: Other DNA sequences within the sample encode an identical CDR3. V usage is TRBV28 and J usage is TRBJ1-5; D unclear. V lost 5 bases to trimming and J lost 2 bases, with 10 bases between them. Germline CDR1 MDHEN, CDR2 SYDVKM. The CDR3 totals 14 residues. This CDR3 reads CASSLSQGNQPQHF. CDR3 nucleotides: TGTGCCAGCAGTCTTTCTCAGGGCAATCAGCCCCAGCATTTT. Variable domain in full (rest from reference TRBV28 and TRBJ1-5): DVKVTQSSRYLVKRTGEKVFLECVQDMDHENMFWYRQDPGLGLRLIYFSYDVKMKEKGDIPEGYSVSREKKERFSLILESASTNQTSMYLCASSLSQGNQPQHFGDGTRLSIL.

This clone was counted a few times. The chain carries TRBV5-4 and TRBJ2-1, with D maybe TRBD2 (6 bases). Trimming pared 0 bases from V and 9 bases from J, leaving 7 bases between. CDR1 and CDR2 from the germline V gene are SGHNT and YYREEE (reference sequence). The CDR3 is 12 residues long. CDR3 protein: CASSLGGAEQFF. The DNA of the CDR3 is TGTGCCAGCAGCTTGGGCGGGGCTGAGCAGTTCTTC. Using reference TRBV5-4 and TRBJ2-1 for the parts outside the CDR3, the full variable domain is ETGVTQSPTHLIKTRGQQVTLRCSSQSGHNTVSWYQQALGQGPQFIFQYYREEENGRGNFPPRFSGLQFPNYSSELNVNALELDDSALYLCASSLGGAEQFFGPGTRLTVL.

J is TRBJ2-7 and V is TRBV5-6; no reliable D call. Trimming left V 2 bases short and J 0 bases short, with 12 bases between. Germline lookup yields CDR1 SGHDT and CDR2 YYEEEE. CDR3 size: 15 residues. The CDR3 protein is CASSFGPPSSYEQYF. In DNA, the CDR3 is TGTGCCAGCAGCTTTGGGCCTCCGAGCTCCTACGAGCAGTACTTC.

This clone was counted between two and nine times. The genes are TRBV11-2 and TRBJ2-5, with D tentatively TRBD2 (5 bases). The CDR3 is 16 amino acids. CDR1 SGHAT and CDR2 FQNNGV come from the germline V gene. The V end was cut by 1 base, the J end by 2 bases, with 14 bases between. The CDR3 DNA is TGTGCCAGCAGCTTAGTACGCGGGCGGGTACAAGAGACCCAGTACTTC. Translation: CASSLVRGRVQETQYF.

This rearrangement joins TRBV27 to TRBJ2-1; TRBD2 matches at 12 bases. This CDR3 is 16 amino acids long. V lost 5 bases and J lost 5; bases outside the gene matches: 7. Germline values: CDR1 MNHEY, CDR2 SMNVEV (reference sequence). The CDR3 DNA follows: TGTGCCAGCAGTCCTCCACTAGCGGGGGGCGACAATGAGCAGTTCTTC. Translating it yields CASSPPLAGGDNEQFF.

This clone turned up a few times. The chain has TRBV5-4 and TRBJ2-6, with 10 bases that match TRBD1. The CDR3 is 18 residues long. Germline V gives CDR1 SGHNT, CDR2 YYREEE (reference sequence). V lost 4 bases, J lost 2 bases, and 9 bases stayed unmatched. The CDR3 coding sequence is TGTGCCAGCAGCCCCCAGGACAGGGGGTCCGCTGGGGCCAACGTCCTGACTTTC. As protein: CASSPQDRGSAGANVLTF.

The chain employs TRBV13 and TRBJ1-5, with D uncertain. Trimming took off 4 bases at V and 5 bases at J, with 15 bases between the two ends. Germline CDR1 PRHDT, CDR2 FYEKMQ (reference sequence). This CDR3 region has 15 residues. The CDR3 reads CASSSRSRRDQPQHF. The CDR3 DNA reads TGTGCCAGCAGCTCGCGGTCCCGCCGGGATCAGCCCCAGCATTTT.

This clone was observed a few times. The CDR3 DNA reads TGTGCCTGGAGTGTACAGGAGCGTCGGCCCCAGCATTTT. Amino acids: CAWSVQERRPQHF. This chain uses TRBV30 with TRBJ1-5, with a weak D call TRBD1 (5 bases). Between the trimmed V and J ends, which lost 0 bases and 9 bases, there was a span of 12 bases. Germline values: CDR1 GTSNPN, CDR2 SVGIG (reference sequence). This CDR3 is 13 amino acids long. Full variable domain (outside the CDR3, taken from reference TRBV30 and TRBJ1-5): SQTIHQWPATLVQPVGSPLSLECTVEGTSNPNLYWYRQAAGRGLQLLFYSVGIGQISSEVPQNLSASRPQDRQFILSSKKLLLSDSGFYLCAWSVQERRPQHFGDGTRLSIL.

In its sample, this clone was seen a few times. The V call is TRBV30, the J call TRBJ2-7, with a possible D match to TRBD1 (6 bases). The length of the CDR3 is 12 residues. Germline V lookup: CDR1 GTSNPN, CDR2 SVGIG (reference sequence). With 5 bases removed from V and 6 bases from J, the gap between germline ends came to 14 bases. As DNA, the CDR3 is TGTGCCTGGGGGGGCGGACCTCTCGAGCAGTACTTC. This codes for CAWGGGPLEQYF.

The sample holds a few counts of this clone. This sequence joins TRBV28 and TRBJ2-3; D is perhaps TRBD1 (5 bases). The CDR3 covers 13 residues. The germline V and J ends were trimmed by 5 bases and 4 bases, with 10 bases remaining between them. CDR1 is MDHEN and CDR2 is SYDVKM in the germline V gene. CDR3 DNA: TGTGCCAGCAGTATAGCAGGGCCAGATACGCAGTATTTT. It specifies CASSIAGPDTQYF.

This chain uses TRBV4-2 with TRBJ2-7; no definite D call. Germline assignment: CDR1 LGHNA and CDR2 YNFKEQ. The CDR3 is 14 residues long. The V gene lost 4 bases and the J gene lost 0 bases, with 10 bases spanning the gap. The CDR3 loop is CASSLPAVSYEQYF. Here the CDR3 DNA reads TGTGCCAGCAGCCTTCCTGCAGTCTCCTACGAGCAGTACTTC.

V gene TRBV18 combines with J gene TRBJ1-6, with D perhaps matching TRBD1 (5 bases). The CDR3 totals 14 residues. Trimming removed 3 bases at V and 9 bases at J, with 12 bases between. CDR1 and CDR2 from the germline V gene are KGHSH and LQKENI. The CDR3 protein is CASSPTAGVSPLHF. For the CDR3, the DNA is TGTGCCAGCTCACCGACCGCGGGGGTTTCACCCCTCCACTTT. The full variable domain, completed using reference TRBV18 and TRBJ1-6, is NAGVMQNPRHLVRRRGQEARLRCSPMKGHSHVYWYRQLPEEGLKFMVYLQKENIIDESGMPKERFSAEFPKEGPSILRIQQVVRGDSAAYFCASSPTAGVSPLHFGNGTRLTVT.

The DNA for the CDR3 is TGCGCCAGCAGCTCCACGTATGGCCCCGGGGAGCTGTTTTTT. Translation: CASSSTYGPGELFF. The chain carries TRBV4-3 and TRBJ2-2; no definite D call. CDR3 size: 14 residues. With 5 bases removed from V and 6 bases from J, the gap between germline ends came to 13 bases. Germline V gives CDR1 LGHNA, CDR2 YSLEER.